Reported below is one TCR beta chain. Its cognate antigen is unknown. V was cut by 6 bases and J by 6 bases, with 11 bases left in between. The CDR3 is 12 residues long. Germline CDR1 and CDR2: SNHLY and FYNNEI. Among participants with HIV, every one received treatment in the United States. The samples comprised roughly 0.9-10 million cryopreserved PBMC ahead of DNA extraction. Sequencing used immunoSEQ v3.0 at survey level. Sequencing aimed at roughly 40,000-55,000 T-cell genomes per sample. Here immunoSEQ multiplex PCR was the method, and the copy in TCRdb shows in-frame clones only, minus some. Of tens of thousands of clones in the sample, roughly 90% are singletons; the top ten hold 6% to 6.5%. The data originate from a study of long-term antiretroviral therapy in people with HIV. Study observations and caveats: Controls exceeded HIV repertoires in CDR3 length range.

Sample: unsorted PBMCs, taken 0.6 years after starting antiretroviral therapy. This TCR came from a man between 60 and 75 years old with HIV. This chain connects TRBV2 to TRBJ1-2; no clear D. For the CDR3, the DNA is TGTGCCAGCAGCGGGTTCTCCGATGGCTACACCTTC. Its translation is CASSGFSDGYTF.